These T cell receptor beta chains were read from a single sample in a study of T cell changes during pregnancy in multiple sclerosis. The protocol was immunoSEQ multiplex PCR, while the TCRdb copy is restricted to in-frame clones and leaves out a portion. This table holds roughly 32,000 clones, roughly 87% found once. Sequencing used CD8+ T cells from peripheral blood mononuclear cells, obtained in the third trimester of pregnancy. These receptors came from a female donor with multiple sclerosis, enrolled in a pregnancy study. Each CDR3 is given with its conserved first and last residue. D genes are given only for firm matches.

TRBJ1-1	.	TRBV7-9	TGTGCCAGCAGCCCCAGGGAAGTTGGGCCTGACACTGAAGCTTTCTTT	CASSPREVGPDTEAFF
TRBJ2-7	TRBD1	TRBV4-1	TGCGCCAGCAGCCGAGAACCACAGGGGGCAGCAGTCCCCTACGAGCAGTACTTC	CASSREPQGAAVPYEQYF
TRBJ2-7	.	TRBV29-1	TGCAGCGTTGCCCACAGGGAATCATCCTACGAGCAGTACTTC	CSVAHRESSYEQYF
TRBJ2-7	.	TRBV11-2	TGTGCCAGCAGCTTAGGTGGGAGAGGGCAGTACTTC	CASSLGGRGQYF
TRBJ2-7	.	TRBV28	TGTGCCAGCAGTTCCTACAGATCCTACGAGCAGTACTTC	CASSSYRSYEQYF
TRBJ1-5	.	TRBV5-5	TGTGCCAGCAGCTTGGTCGCGGGTTATCAGCCCCAGCATTTT	CASSLVAGYQPQHF
TRBJ1-4	.	TRBV10-3	TGTGCCATCAGTGAAATCAGGGTCGGGGGGACTAATGAAAAACTGTTTTTT	CAISEIRVGGTNEKLFF
TRBJ1-5	.	TRBV2	TGTGCCAGCAGTGAAGCGAAAGCGGGTCCGCCCCAGCATTTT	CASSEAKAGPPQHF
TRBJ1-5	TRBD1	TRBV18	TGTGCCAGCTCACCAGGGGACAGGGGGTGGAATCAGCCCCAGCATTTT	CASSPGDRGWNQPQHF
TRBJ1-2	.	TRBV6-4	TGTGCCAGCAGTGGGGGAGTAGGCTACACCTTC	CASSGGVGYTF
TRBJ1-1	.	TRBV10-3	TGTGCCATCAGTGAGTCGGGAGGCACTGAAGCTTTCTTT	CAISESGGTEAFF
TRBJ2-4	TRBD1	TRBV27	TGTGCCAGCAGTGCCGGGACAGGGAGAGGCAAAAACATTCAGTACTTC	CASSAGTGRGKNIQYF
TRBJ2-1	.	TRBV9	TGTGCCAGCAGCGTAGAACGGGGCGGGACCACCTACAATGAGCAGTTCTTC	CASSVERGGTTYNEQFF
TRBJ2-1	.	TRBV5-1	TGCGCCAGCAGCTTGGATTACAGGAACAATGAGCAGTTCTTC	CASSLDYRNNEQFF
TRBJ1-5	.	TRBV27	TGTGCCAGCAGTCCTAGGGGGGGGAAAAGCAATCAGCCCCAGCATTTT	CASSPRGGKSNQPQHF